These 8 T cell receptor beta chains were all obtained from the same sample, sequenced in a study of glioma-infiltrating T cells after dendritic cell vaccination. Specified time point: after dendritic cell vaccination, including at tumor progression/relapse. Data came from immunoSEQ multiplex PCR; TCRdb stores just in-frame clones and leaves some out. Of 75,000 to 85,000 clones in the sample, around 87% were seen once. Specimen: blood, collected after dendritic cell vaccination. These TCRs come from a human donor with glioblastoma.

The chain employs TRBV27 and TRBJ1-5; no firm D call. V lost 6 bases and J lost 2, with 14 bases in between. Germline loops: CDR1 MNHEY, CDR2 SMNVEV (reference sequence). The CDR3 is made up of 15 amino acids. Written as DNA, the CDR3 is TGTGCCAGCAGACCATTCATCGGGGGCAATCAGCCCCAGCATTTT. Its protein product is CASRPFIGGNQPQHF.

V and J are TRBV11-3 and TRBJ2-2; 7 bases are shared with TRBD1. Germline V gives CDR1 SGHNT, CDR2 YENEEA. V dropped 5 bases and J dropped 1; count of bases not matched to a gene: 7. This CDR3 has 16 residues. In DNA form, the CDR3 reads TGTGCCAGCAGCCTGCGGACAGGCTTGAACACCGGGGAGCTGTTTTTT. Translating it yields CASSLRTGLNTGELFF. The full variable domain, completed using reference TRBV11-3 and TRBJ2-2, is EAGVVQSPRYKIIEKKQPVAFWCNPISGHNTLYWYLQNLGQGPELLIRYENEEAVDDSQLPKDRFSAERLKGVDSTLKIQPAELGDSAVYLCASSLRTGLNTGELFFGEGSRLTVL.

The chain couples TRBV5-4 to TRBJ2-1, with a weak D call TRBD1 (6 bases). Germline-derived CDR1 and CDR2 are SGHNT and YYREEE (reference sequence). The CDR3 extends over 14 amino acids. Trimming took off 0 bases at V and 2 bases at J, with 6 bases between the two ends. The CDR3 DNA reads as TGTGCCAGCAGCTTGGGACAGGCCTACAATGAGCAGTTCTTC. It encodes CASSLGQAYNEQFF.

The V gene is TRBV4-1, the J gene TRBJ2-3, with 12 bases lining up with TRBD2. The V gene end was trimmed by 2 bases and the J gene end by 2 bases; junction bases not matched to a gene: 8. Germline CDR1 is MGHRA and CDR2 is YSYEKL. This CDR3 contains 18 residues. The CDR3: CASSQRPTSGGNTDTQYF. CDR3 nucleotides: TGCGCCAGCAGCCAACGACCGACTAGCGGGGGAAACACAGATACGCAGTATTTT.

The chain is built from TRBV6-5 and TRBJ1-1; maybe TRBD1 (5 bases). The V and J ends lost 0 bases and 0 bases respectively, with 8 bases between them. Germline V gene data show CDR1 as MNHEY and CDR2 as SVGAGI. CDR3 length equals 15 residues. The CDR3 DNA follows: TGTGCCAGCAGTTACTCCGGGGGGATGAACACTGAAGCTTTCTTT. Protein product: CASSYSGGMNTEAFF.

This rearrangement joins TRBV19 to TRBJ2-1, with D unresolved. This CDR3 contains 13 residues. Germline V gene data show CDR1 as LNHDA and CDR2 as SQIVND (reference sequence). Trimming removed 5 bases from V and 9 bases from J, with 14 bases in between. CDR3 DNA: TGTGCCAGTAGTCCTCCTTTTCCAGGTGAGCAGTTCTTC. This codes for CASSPPFPGEQFF.

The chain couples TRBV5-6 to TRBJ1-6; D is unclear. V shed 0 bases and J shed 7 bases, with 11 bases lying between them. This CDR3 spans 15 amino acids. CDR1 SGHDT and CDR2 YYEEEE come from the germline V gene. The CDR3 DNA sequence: TGTGCCAGCAGCTTGGGGCAGGTTCACAATTCACCCCTCCACTTT. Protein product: CASSLGQVHNSPLHF.

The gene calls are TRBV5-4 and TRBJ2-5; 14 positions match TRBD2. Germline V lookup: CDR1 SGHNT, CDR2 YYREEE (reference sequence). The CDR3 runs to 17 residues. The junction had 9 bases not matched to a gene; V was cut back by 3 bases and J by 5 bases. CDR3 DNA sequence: TGTGCCAGCAGCTCGGGGGGACTAGCGGGAGTCCGCGAGACCCAGTACTTC. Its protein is CASSSGGLAGVRETQYF.